Listed below are T cell receptor beta chains from one sample, sequenced in a study of glioma-infiltrating T cells after dendritic cell vaccination. Some clones are missing from TCRdb's copy, which holds only in-frame ones; the method was immunoSEQ multiplex PCR. Counted here are about 73,000 clones, roughly four fifths occurring once; the ten biggest clones make up about 2.1%. The specimen comprised blood, sampled before dendritic cell vaccination. Every receptor here comes from a human donor with glioblastoma. Both conserved end residues are part of each CDR3. Each record gives: clone size, V gene, D gene, J gene, CDR3 protein, CDR3 DNA. The D gene is left open where the match is weak. Rows may omit the clone size; those that give it use once, few, many or a size class.

NA	TRBV5-4	TRBD1	TRBJ1-2	CASRPGTGQGYGYTF	TGTGCCAGCAGACCAGGGACAGGGCAGGGGTATGGCTACACCTTC
NA	TRBV5-1	TRBD1	TRBJ1-4	CASSLQGGELFF	TGCGCCAGCAGCCTGCAGGGGGGAGAACTGTTTTTT
NA	TRBV6-1	NA	TRBJ2-5	CASNRVVGETQYF	TGTGCCAGCAACAGGGTGGTGGGAGAGACCCAGTACTTC
NA	TRBV10-3	NA	TRBJ1-5	CAISAGNHQPQHF	TGTGCCATCAGTGCAGGGAACCATCAGCCCCAGCATTTT
NA	TRBV14	TRBD1	TRBJ1-1	CASSQSGGSDTEAFF	TGTGCCAGCAGCCAATCAGGGGGGAGTGACACTGAAGCTTTCTTT
NA	TRBV7-6	TRBD1	TRBJ1-6	CASSEGGQGPNSPLHF	TGTGCCAGCAGCGAGGGCGGACAGGGACCTAATTCACCCCTCCACTTT
NA	TRBV19	NA	TRBJ1-4	CASSIMGRGEKLFF	TGTGCCAGTAGTATTATGGGGCGGGGAGAAAAACTGTTTTTT
NA	TRBV6-1	NA	TRBJ1-2	CASRYDRNYGYTF	TGTGCCAGCAGGTATGACAGAAACTATGGCTACACCTTC
NA	TRBV25-1	NA	TRBJ2-7	CASRREPGEQYF	TGTGCCAGCAGGAGGGAGCCAGGTGAGCAGTACTTC
NA	TRBV5-4	NA	TRBJ2-3	CASSQNTDTQYF	TGTGCCAGCAGCCAAAACACAGATACGCAGTATTTT
NA	TRBV5-8	TRBD1	TRBJ2-7	CARGQRMDPREQYF	TGTGCCAGGGGACAGAGAATGGATCCCCGCGAGCAGTACTTC
NA	TRBV7-2	TRBD2	TRBJ2-7	CASSLESGGALYEQYF	TGTGCCAGCAGCTTAGAGAGCGGGGGGGCCTTATACGAGCAGTACTTC
few	TRBV29-1	TRBD1	TRBJ2-5	CSAAQGAGETQYF	TGCAGCGCCGCACAGGGGGCTGGGGAGACCCAGTACTTC
NA	TRBV30	NA	TRBJ1-3	CAWSDGHPSGNTIYF	TGTGCCTGGAGTGATGGGCATCCATCTGGAAACACCATATATTTT
NA	TRBV5-1	NA	TRBJ2-3	CASSPPSRTDTQYF	TGCGCCAGCAGTCCCCCGTCTCGCACAGATACGCAGTATTTT
NA	TRBV29-1	TRBD1	TRBJ1-3	CSVGTGGNTIYF	TGCAGCGTGGGGACAGGGGGAAACACCATATATTTT
NA	TRBV6-1	NA	TRBJ1-5	CASSEVDGGKGSHSNQPQHF	TGTGCCAGCAGTGAAGTCGACGGTGGGAAGGGGTCTCATAGCAATCAGCCCCAGCATTTT
NA	TRBV7-6	TRBD2	TRBJ2-1	CASSSNQGLAGNEQFF	TGTGCCAGCAGCTCAAACCAGGGACTAGCGGGGAATGAGCAGTTCTTC
NA	TRBV28	NA	TRBJ2-7	CASRPGAAPSYEQYF	TGTGCCAGCAGACCTGGGGCAGCGCCTTCCTACGAGCAGTACTTC
once	TRBV5-8	TRBD2	TRBJ2-3	CASRQSGGGTDTQYF	TGTGCCAGCAGGCAGAGCGGGGGCGGGACAGATACGCAGTATTTT
few	TRBV10-2	NA	TRBJ2-1	CASNFANEQFF	TGCGCCAGCAACTTCGCCAATGAGCAGTTCTTC
NA	TRBV25-1	NA	TRBJ1-2	CASSEPSGGGYGYTF	TGTGCCAGCAGTGAACCCTCCGGGGGAGGCTATGGCTACACCTTC
NA	TRBV7-8	NA	TRBJ1-1	CASSLFSQGTNTEAFF	TGTGCCAGCAGCTTGTTTAGTCAGGGAACAAACACTGAAGCTTTCTTT
NA	TRBV5-1	TRBD1	TRBJ1-3	CASSVTGDSGNTIYF	TGCGCCAGCAGCGTGACAGGGGATTCTGGAAACACCATATATTTT
NA	TRBV6-1	NA	TRBJ2-1	CASSGRERSYNEQFF	TGTGCCAGCAGTGGGAGGGAACGGTCCTACAATGAGCAGTTCTTC
NA	TRBV20-1	TRBD2	TRBJ2-1	CSAGGEREQFF	TGCAGTGCTGGGGGGGAGCGAGAGCAGTTCTTC
once	TRBV7-2	NA	TRBJ2-3	CASSVDGVLDTQYF	TGTGCCAGCAGCGTGGACGGGGTTTTAGATACGCAGTATTTT
NA	TRBV19	TRBD2	TRBJ2-1	CASSSQRGGHNEQFF	TGTGCCAGTAGTAGTCAGCGGGGGGGTCACAATGAGCAGTTCTTC
NA	TRBV7-6	NA	TRBJ1-1	CASSLRGGGGAEAFF	TGTGCCAGCAGCTTAAGGGGGGGAGGAGGGGCTGAAGCTTTCTTT
NA	TRBV5-4	NA	TRBJ2-6	CASSNTRGAGANVLTF	TGTGCCAGCAGCAATACCAGGGGCGCTGGGGCCAACGTCCTGACTTTC
NA	TRBV6-1	TRBD2	TRBJ2-5	CASRLAGAKETQYF	TGTGCCAGCCGACTAGCGGGGGCTAAAGAGACCCAGTACTTC
medium-sized	TRBV7-8	TRBD1	TRBJ1-2	CASSLDPGGHYGYTF	TGTGCCAGCAGCTTAGATCCAGGGGGTCACTATGGCTACACCTTC
NA	TRBV5-6	NA	TRBJ1-2	CASSLGSLSGYGYTF	TGTGCCAGCAGCCTGGGCAGCCTAAGCGGGTATGGCTACACCTTC
NA	TRBV29-1	TRBD1	TRBJ2-3	CSVANRGNTDTQYF	TGCAGCGTTGCTAACAGGGGAAACACAGATACGCAGTATTTT
NA	TRBV5-4	NA	TRBJ1-1	CASSVRGNTEAFF	TGTGCCAGCAGCGTAAGGGGGAACACTGAAGCTTTCTTT
few	TRBV7-3	TRBD2	TRBJ2-3	CASSSSSHRLAGPDTQYF	TGTGCCAGCAGCTCTTCCTCCCATCGGCTAGCGGGACCAGATACGCAGTATTTT
NA	TRBV5-1	TRBD2	TRBJ2-2	CASSQGLGLANTGELFF	TGCGCCAGCAGCCAGGGGTTAGGACTAGCTAACACCGGGGAGCTGTTTTTT
few	TRBV2	NA	TRBJ1-1	CASSGQLYTEAFF	TGTGCCAGCAGTGGACAGCTGTACACTGAAGCTTTCTTT
NA	TRBV7-2	TRBD1	TRBJ1-2	CASSSGQNYGYTF	TGTGCCAGCAGCTCGGGACAGAACTATGGCTACACCTTC
few	TRBV11-2	NA	TRBJ1-3	CASSSGSPGNTIYF	TGTGCCAGCAGCTCAGGGTCACCTGGAAACACCATATATTTT
NA	TRBV12-5	NA	TRBJ2-1	CASGLRSSYNEQFF	TGTGCTAGTGGTTTAAGGAGCTCCTACAATGAGCAGTTCTTC
once	TRBV28	TRBD2	TRBJ2-2	CASASGGGTGELFF	TGTGCCAGCGCAAGCGGGGGTGGGACCGGGGAGCTGTTTTTT
NA	TRBV19	NA	TRBJ2-1	CASSINRGGEQFF	TGTGCCAGTAGTATTAACCGAGGGGGTGAGCAGTTCTTC
NA	TRBV5-1	NA	TRBJ2-7	CASSPGGYEQYF	TGCGCCAGCAGCCCAGGGGGGTACGAGCAGTACTTC